This T cell receptor (beta chain) was sequenced during a study of T cell responses to AZD1222 COVID-19 vaccine (dated by TCRdb to the early 2020s). Regarding the research as a whole: AZD1222 recipients with second doses at about 4 weeks or about 12 weeks were pooled, because spike-specific TCR depth and breadth did not differ between schedules. TCR sequencing covered over 230 trial participants: 200 to 220 given two doses of AZD1222 and 26 given two doses of MenACWY control vaccine. Trial participants were enrolled by age into subgroups of 18-55, 56-69 and 70-plus years, and roughly 160, 29 and 62 TCR-sequenced participants, respectively, were included in these subgroups. The research as a whole found: After two AZD1222 doses, both the breadth and the depth of spike-specific TCRs were significantly higher than at day 0 and than in MenACWY recipients. In the small 56-69-year group, the increase in depth fell short of significance, most likely because of low power. Nearly half of unique spike-specific TCRs reportedly recognized epitopes outside regions mutated in the B.1.351 and B.1.1.7 variants. Only five or six AZD1222 recipients were SARS-CoV-2 seropositive at baseline, limiting conclusions about previously exposed vaccinees. Participants were mostly white British, with more females than males. The authors suggested clonal diversity may have been underestimated. The vaccine-associated CD4 TCRs covered the entire spike protein, and the dominant responses fell in regions 160-218 and 743-854. No day 14 peak-response samples were available, so repertoires were characterized only after the peak T cell response.

What this sample's time point label stands for: baseline before first vaccination. Vaccinee samples were obtained from the UK trials COV001 and COV002, which included a single-blind randomized controlled phase 2/3 trial of AZD1222 (ChAdOx1 nCoV-19) in healthy adults. Trial participant PBMC samples were collected at day 0 and day 28 after the second dose for TCRbeta chain sequencing. The CDR3 regions of human TCRbeta chains were analyzed by immunosequencing. The authors processed their data as follows. Repertoire TCRs were checked for matches against a reference library of SARS-CoV-2-specific TCRs that had been generated using the MIRA antigen-specificity platform. Breadth was defined as the fraction of unique TCRs that were SARS-CoV-2-associated, and depth was defined as the fraction of total T cells that were SARS-CoV-2-associated. Using the MIRA data, each spike-specific TCR was mapped to the spike region that the TCR reacts to and placed in a CD4 or CD8 class. Log10-transformed breadth and depth values were compared by one-way ANOVA with Sidak's multiple comparisons tests. In its TCRdb copy, this immuneACCESS table keeps in-frame sequences only and misses some clones. Where compared with another copy, unresolved V genes explain less than half of these, and the others have no known cause. V, J and clone size were drawn from that table, and D and trimming were deduced from the DNA. For this sample there are about 150,000 clones; approximately 88% appear just once. Of the sample, more than 2% is held by the ten largest clones.

Regarding this clone: No antigen is known for it. Per-base quality was not reported, and no clone a single base away is much larger than it.

The germline ends are 13 bases apart after V is trimmed by 3 bases and J by 4 bases. The CDR3 holds 15 amino acids from the cysteine to the phenylalanine. The entry retains the CDR3 DNA only, 45 bases that are in frame from base 1. Based on the germline V gene (reference sequence), the CDR1 and CDR2 sequences are SEHNR and FQNEAQ. The sequenced sample was peripheral blood, obtained on day 0 of AZD1222 vaccination. Recombination joined TRBV7-9 with TRBJ2-1; a weak D assignment points to TRBD1 (6 bases agree). This receptor was taken from an adult in good health. The CDR3 reads CASSFQDRGYNEQFF. In nucleotide form, the sequence is TGTGCCAGCAGCTTCCAGGACAGAGGGTACAATGAGCAGTTCTTC.